Sequencing of this T cell receptor beta chain was carried out in a study of patients and donors after allogeneic stem cell transplantation. TCRdb called the RT-PCR reads again in MiXCR, with one record for every CDR3 protein. The table includes about 96,000 distinct CDR3 sequences, under 50% detected once. This CDR3 spans 12 amino acids. Trimming stripped 6 bases from V and 3 bases from J, with 8 bases between. CDR1 and CDR2 (germline): LNHNV, YYDKDF (reference sequence). Input material: blood, either unsorted or a sorted T cell fraction (not recorded which). This TCR derives from a human donor who was either an allogeneic HSCT recipient or a stem cell or donor lymphocyte infusion donor (not recorded which). It is not recorded whose cells these are; they may come from a transplant donor. V gene TRBV15 combines with J gene TRBJ1-1; D may be TRBD1 (6 bases). The CDR3 nucleotides read TGTGCCACCAGGAAGGGGGACACTGAAGCTTTCTTT. Encoded protein: CATRKGDTEAFF. The whole variable domain, remainder taken from reference TRBV15 and TRBJ1-1, is DAMVIQNPRYQVTQFGKPVTLSCSQTLNHNVMYWYQQKSSQAPKLLFHYYDKDFNNEADTPDNFQSRRPNTSFCFLDIRSPGLGDTAMYLCATRKGDTEAFFGQGTRLTVV.